Each of the 25 T cell receptor beta chains below was sequenced from the same sample in a study of shared clonotypes between healthy human individuals. Sequencing was performed with immunoSEQ multiplex PCR; in TCRdb, only in-frame clones are kept and a portion is missing. Among about 1.1 million clones, 70% to 80% were seen once, and the ten largest hold around 0.61%. Sequenced: memory CD4+ T cells from PBMCs. Subset: CD45RA-negative fraction. These receptors were taken from a man aged 18 to 29 in good health. Some clones in this sample may be carry-over from other donors' samples.

This chain uses TRBV28 with TRBJ2-1; 7 bases are a match to TRBD2. The J segment lost 4 bases and the V segment lost 2 bases, leaving 5 bases of the junction unmatched. The CDR3 contains 15 residues. Germline lookup yields CDR1 MDHEN and CDR2 SYDVKM. In DNA, the CDR3 is TGTGCCAGCAGTTTAGCGGGAGTGGGGTACAATGAGCAGTTCTTC. Its translation is CASSLAGVGYNEQFF. Based on the CDR3 plus reference TRBV28 and TRBJ2-1, the full variable domain is DVKVTQSSRYLVKRTGEKVFLECVQDMDHENMFWYRQDPGLGLRLIYFSYDVKMKEKGDIPEGYSVSREKKERFSLILESASTNQTSMYLCASSLAGVGYNEQFFGPGTRLTVL.

The chain carries TRBV5-1 and TRBJ2-3; 12 nucleotides line up with TRBD2. The junction had 8 bases not matched to a gene; V was cut back by 3 bases and J by 3 bases. This CDR3 has 17 residues. Germline assignment: CDR1 SGHRS and CDR2 YFSETQ. CDR3 sequence (DNA): TGCGCCAGCAGCTCCTCCGGGACTAGCGGGTATACAGATACGCAGTATTTT. This encodes CASSSSGTSGYTDTQYF.

This clone was detected a few times. Other nucleotide sequences from this sample produce the same CDR3. This sequence joins TRBV5-1 and TRBJ2-1, with D uncertain. V lost 0 bases to trimming and J lost 5 bases, with 6 bases between them. The germline V gene has CDR1 SGHRS and CDR2 YFSETQ. The CDR3 runs 13 residues. DNA for the CDR3: TGCGCCAGCAGCTTGGAGGTCAACAATGAGCAGTTCTTC. It specifies CASSLEVNNEQFF.

The chain combines TRBV7-8 with TRBJ2-1, with 10 bases fitting TRBD2. The germline gives CDR1 SGHVS, CDR2 FQNEAQ. CDR3 length: 17 residues. V lost 4 bases and J lost 8; bases outside the gene matches: 14. The CDR3 reads CASSSGGASGRLDEQFF. CDR3 DNA: TGTGCCAGCAGCTCCGGGGGGGCTAGCGGGAGACTCGATGAGCAGTTCTTC.

The rearrangement links TRBV28 to TRBJ2-6, with D uncertain. Deletions cut 6 bases from V and 0 bases from J, with 9 bases between. Germline V CDR1 and CDR2: MDHEN, SYDVKM. The CDR3 length is 15 residues. For the CDR3, the DNA is TGTGCCAGCAGGAACCACGGCTCTGGGGCCAACGTCCTGACTTTC. Translation gives CASRNHGSGANVLTF.

The V gene is TRBV7-2, the J gene TRBJ2-2; TRBD1 aligns across 7 bases. This CDR3 contains 16 residues. With 4 bases clipped from V and 5 bases from J, the junction kept 10 bases outside the gene matches. Germline CDR1 reads SGHTA; CDR2 reads FQGNSA. The CDR3 bases are TGTGCCAGCAGCTCCCAAGGGGGCACTCATACCGGGGAGCTGTTTTTT. Its translation: CASSSQGGTHTGELFF.

The chain uses TRBV7-7 and TRBJ2-5; D perhaps matches TRBD2 (6 bases). CDR1 and CDR2 from the germline V gene are SSHAT and FNYEAQ (reference sequence). The CDR3 covers 17 residues. V lost 1 base and J lost 4, with 19 bases in between. The DNA of the CDR3 is TGTGCCAGCAGCTTAGGGGCTAGCGCCGGGGAAGGAGAGACCCAGTACTTC. This codes for CASSLGASAGEGETQYF.

The V and J genes are TRBV6-5 and TRBJ2-7; no clear D. Germline V gene lookup returns CDR1 MNHEY and CDR2 SVGAGI. The length of the CDR3 is 14 residues. Trimming cost V 9 bases and J 0 bases, with 15 bases left between them. The CDR3 region is CASYSEGRSYEQYF. CDR3 nucleotides: TGTGCCAGTTACTCTGAAGGCCGCTCCTACGAGCAGTACTTC.

CDR3 bases: TGCGCCAGCACCCCAGAAACTAGGGACACTGAAGCTTTCTTT. Its protein product is CASTPETRDTEAFF. V and J are TRBV10-2 and TRBJ1-1; D call uncertain. V lost 7 bases and J 3 bases, leaving 15 bases between the germline ends. Germline CDR1 and CDR2: WSHSY and SAAADI. This CDR3 has 14 amino acids.

The chain employs TRBV5-1 and TRBJ1-2; D not certain. Trimming cost V 0 bases and J 0 bases, with 6 bases left between them. There are 14 residues in the CDR3. The germline CDR1 and CDR2 sequences are SGHRS and YFSETQ. The CDR3 sequence is CASSLDRPNYGYTF. CDR3 in DNA: TGCGCCAGCAGCTTGGACCGGCCTAACTATGGCTACACCTTC.

As to this clone: Since a much larger clone is just one base distant, this may be a read error. The rearrangement uses TRBV7-2 and TRBJ2-7; no definite D call. Germline V gives CDR1 SGHTA, CDR2 FQGNSA. V shed 2 bases and J shed 3 bases, with 8 bases lying between them. This CDR3 comprises 13 residues. The CDR3 coding sequence is TGTGCCAGCAGCTTAAGGCAAAACTACGAGCAGTACTTC. Protein sequence: CASSLRQNYEQYF.

The rearrangement links TRBV19 to TRBJ2-4, with D tentatively TRBD2 (7 bases). The germline V and J ends were trimmed by 5 bases and 6 bases, with 17 bases remaining between them. The germline CDR1 and CDR2 sequences are LNHDA and SQIVND (reference sequence). CDR3 length: 15 amino acids. The CDR3 protein is CASSVGGMGANIQYF. Here the CDR3 DNA reads TGTGCCAGTAGTGTGGGAGGGATGGGGGCAAACATTCAGTACTTC.

V usage is TRBV5-4 and J usage is TRBJ2-3, with 14 bases matching TRBD2. CDR3 length: 18 residues. From germline, CDR1 is SGHNT and CDR2 YYREEE (reference sequence). The V segment lost 4 bases and the J segment 3 bases; nucleotides outside the gene matches: 10. For the CDR3, the DNA is TGTGCCAGCAGCCCCTACGGGACTAGCGGGAGTAGGACAGATACGCAGTATTTT. This translates into CASSPYGTSGSRTDTQYF.

J is TRBJ2-1 and V is TRBV13; 7 nucleotides match TRBD2. Losses at the gene ends were 5 bases for V and 0 bases for J; bases not matched to a gene: 4. This CDR3 has 15 residues. Looked up from germline, CDR1 is PRHDT and CDR2 is FYEKMQ (reference sequence). Written as DNA, the CDR3 is TGTGCCAGCAGCCCCCGGACTAGCTCCTACAATGAGCAGTTCTTC. Translating it yields CASSPRTSSYNEQFF. The full variable domain, with the rest looked up from reference TRBV13 and TRBJ2-1, is AAGVIQSPRHLIKEKRETATLKCYPIPRHDTVYWYQQGPGQDPQFLISFYEKMQSDKGSIPDRFSAQQFSDYHSELNMSSLELGDSALYFCASSPRTSSYNEQFFGPGTRLTVL.

The CDR3: CASSQDPHTEAFF. CDR3 in DNA: TGTGCCAGCAGCCAAGATCCCCACACTGAAGCTTTCTTT. The rearrangement uses TRBV14 and TRBJ1-1; D is ambiguous. In germline, CDR1 is SGHDN, CDR2 FVKESK. The CDR3 has 13 residues. Trimming removed 0 bases at V and 3 bases at J, with 5 bases between.

In this sample, this clone turned up once. The V gene is TRBV7-8, the J gene TRBJ1-1, with D hard to call. Between the trimmed V and J ends, which lost 2 bases and 1 base, there was a span of 11 bases. The germline V gene has CDR1 SGHVS and CDR2 FQNEAQ. The CDR3 contains 15 residues. CDR3 in amino acids: CASSLSPPPNTEAFF. The CDR3 nucleotides read TGTGCCAGCAGCTTAAGTCCCCCCCCGAACACTGAAGCTTTCTTT.

The rearrangement links TRBV5-5 to TRBJ2-5; D ambiguous. The CDR3 extends over 13 amino acids. Germline V CDR1 and CDR2: SGHKS, YYEKEE (reference sequence). Trimming shortened V by 6 bases and J by 2 bases, and 11 bases separated the two germline ends. CDR3 sequence: CASTVAGQETQYF. As DNA, the CDR3 is TGTGCCAGCACCGTCGCCGGGCAAGAGACCCAGTACTTC.

This chain's CDR3 is CASSSRTSEQYF. CDR3 coding DNA: TGTGCCAGCAGCAGTAGAACGAGCGAGCAGTACTTC. The V call is TRBV2, the J call TRBJ2-7; no clear D gene. Trimming pared 6 bases from V and 6 bases from J, leaving 12 bases between. The CDR3 spans 12 residues. CDR1 is SNHLY, CDR2 FYNNEI, per germline.

The chain employs TRBV7-2 and TRBJ1-1, with D hard to call. Trimming pared 1 base from V and 0 bases from J, leaving 9 bases between. Germline CDR1 and CDR2: SGHTA and FQGNSA. CDR3 length: 15 amino acids. The CDR3 bases are TGTGCCAGCAGCTTAGAGGCGGGGATGAACACTGAAGCTTTCTTT. It yields the protein CASSLEAGMNTEAFF.

The chain carries TRBV14 and TRBJ1-1, with D unclear. CDR1 SGHDN and CDR2 FVKESK come from the germline V gene. Trimming stripped 1 base from V and 3 bases from J, with 15 bases between. The CDR3 covers 16 residues. The CDR3 reads CASSQVLGVWHTEAFF. In DNA form, the CDR3 reads TGTGCCAGCAGCCAAGTCTTGGGTGTCTGGCACACTGAAGCTTTCTTT.

The table lists this clone with many counts. V and J are TRBV5-1 and TRBJ2-2; D may match TRBD1 or TRBD2 (6 bases each). Germline CDR1 reads SGHRS; CDR2 reads YFSETQ. V lost 5 bases to trimming and J lost 6 bases, with 14 bases between them. This CDR3 spans 14 amino acids. In DNA form, the CDR3 reads TGCGCCAGCAGTCCAGGGGAGGTCCCCGGGGAGCTGTTTTTT. This gives the protein CASSPGEVPGELFF.

This chain links TRBV27 with TRBJ1-2; the match to TRBD1 covers 8 bases. This CDR3 is 14 amino acids long. J lost 10 bases, V lost 5 bases, and 12 bases had no gene match. CDR1 is MNHEY and CDR2 is SMNVEV in the germline V gene (reference sequence). CDR3: CASSIGQGYTSYTF. DNA for the CDR3: TGTGCCAGCAGTATCGGACAGGGATACACCTCCTACACCTTC.

The gene calls are TRBV2 and TRBJ1-4; D unresolved. The CDR3 totals 14 residues. The germline gives CDR1 SNHLY, CDR2 FYNNEI. Trimming took 6 bases from V and 1 from J, leaving 9 bases between them. The CDR3 sequence: CASRRSLTNEKLFF. The CDR3 nucleotides are TGTGCCAGCAGACGGAGCCTAACTAATGAAAAACTGTTTTTT.

The chain joins TRBV11-3 to TRBJ2-2; 9 bases fit TRBD2. V lost 4 bases and J lost 5; bases outside the gene matches: 5. This CDR3 contains 15 residues. Germline lookup yields CDR1 SGHNT and CDR2 YENEEA. CDR3: CASSSLAGGTGELFF. In DNA form, the CDR3 reads TGTGCCAGCAGCTCCCTCGCGGGAGGGACCGGGGAGCTGTTTTTT.

The chain combines TRBV4-1 with TRBJ1-2, with 7 bases lining up with TRBD1. The CDR3 runs 16 residues. CDR1 and CDR2 (germline): MGHRA, YSYEKL. With V trimmed by 1 base and J by 2 bases, 7 bases remained unmatched. CDR3 coding DNA: TGCGCCAGCAGCCAAGTTAGGGGACAGAAAAACTATGGCTACACCTTC. It yields the protein CASSQVRGQKNYGYTF.